Reported below is one T cell receptor (beta chain). Using its own MiXCR run on the RT-PCR reads, TCRdb lists one record per CDR3 protein. The sample has about 150,000 distinct CDR3 sequences; about two fifths are singletons. V shed 3 bases and J shed 8 bases, with 10 bases lying between them. This CDR3 has 13 amino acids. These data come from a study of patients and donors after allogeneic stem cell transplantation. This chain links TRBV12-3 or TRBV12-4 with TRBJ1-4, with unresolved D. The sequence came from a human donor who was either an allogeneic HSCT recipient or a stem cell or donor lymphocyte infusion donor (not recorded which). It is not recorded whose cells these are; they may come from a transplant donor. Material for sequencing was blood, either unsorted or a sorted T cell fraction (not recorded which). The CDR3 DNA sequence: TGTGCCAGCAGTTTTGGGTGGAAAGAAAAACTGTTTTTT. Protein product: CASSFGWKEKLFF.